Listed here are 17 T cell receptor beta chains from one sample, sequenced in a study of Ad26.COV2.S vaccination and SARS-CoV-2 variants. Only in-frame clones appear in the TCRdb table, and some are missing; sequencing was by immunoSEQ multiplex PCR. This sample yields around 300,000 clones, of which approximately 87% are seen a single time; approximately 5.8% belongs to the top ten. Stated treatment: some 20 received Ad26.COV2.S at low or high dose, single or two shots; roughly five received placebo; per-sample allocation not given. After the first vaccine or placebo injection, samples were drawn on day 63. The sample here was peripheral blood, taken in a trial of Ad26.COV2.S vaccine versus placebo. These receptors were taken from a person between 18 and 65 years old who received the Ad26.COV2.S COVID-19 vaccine or a placebo.

The gene calls are TRBV3-1 (or the pseudogene TRBV3-2) and TRBJ2-1, with 7 bases that match TRBD2. Germline loops: CDR1 LGHDT, CDR2 YNNKEL (reference sequence). This CDR3 has 14 residues. Germline trimming cut 4 bases from V and 6 bases from J; bases unmatched to any gene: 6. CDR3 in DNA: TGTGCCAGCAGCCGTCGACTAGCTGTCAATGAGCAGTTCTTC. This gives the protein CASSRRLAVNEQFF.

The gene calls are TRBV29-1 and TRBJ2-7; D remains unclear. Germline V CDR1 and CDR2: SQVTM, ANQGSEA. V was trimmed by 2 bases and J by 5 bases, leaving 10 bases between them. There are 12 residues in the CDR3. CDR3 nucleotide sequence: TGCAGCGTTGAAACCGGGTTCAACGAGCAGTACGTC. Translation gives CSVETGFNEQYV.

The rearrangement uses TRBV19 and TRBJ1-3, with 7 bases that match TRBD1. The CDR3 contains 15 residues. CDR1 LNHDA and CDR2 SQIVND come from the germline V gene (reference sequence). With V trimmed by 5 bases and J by 0 bases, 4 bases remained unmatched. CDR3 nucleotides: TGTGCCAGTAGTGTCCGACAGGGCTCTGGAAACACCATATATTTT. The encoded protein is CASSVRQGSGNTIYF.

This chain uses TRBV19 with TRBJ1-1, with D perhaps TRBD1 (5 bases). CDR3 length equals 14 residues. Deletions cut 7 bases from V and 0 bases from J, with 12 bases between. The germline CDR1 and CDR2 sequences are LNHDA and SQIVND (reference sequence). CDR3 DNA sequence: TGTGCCAGTAATCCGGGACCGCTGAACACTGAAGCTTTCTTT. Translation: CASNPGPLNTEAFF.

This chain links TRBV5-1 with TRBJ1-2; the D is unclear. The V and J ends lost 0 bases and 2 bases respectively, with 8 bases between them. The germline V gene encodes CDR1 SGHRS and CDR2 YFSETQ. The CDR3 spans 14 residues. CDR3 coding DNA: TGCGCCAGCAGCTTGGCCTATGTAAACTATGGCTACACCTTC. It specifies CASSLAYVNYGYTF.

This chain uses TRBV12-2 with TRBJ1-1; the table's D gene call, TRBD1, was not cross checked with the DNA. TRBV12-2 is termed a pseudogene. The CDR3 spans 18 residues. The CDR3 sequence: CASRLDEPTGGMNTEAFF. The DNA of the CDR3 is TGTGCAAGTCGCTTAGATGAACCGACAGGGGGTATGAACACTGAAGCTTTCTTT.

The chain links TRBV4-1 to TRBJ2-7, with D perhaps assigned TRBD1 or TRBD2 (5 bases each). Per germline, CDR1 MGHRA and CDR2 YSYEKL. The CDR3 runs 14 residues. The V gene lost 4 bases and the J gene lost 5 bases, with 15 bases spanning the gap. The CDR3 nucleotides read TGCGCCAGCAGCCTCAGGGCCGGGGTCAACGAGCAGTACTTC. Translated, it gives CASSLRAGVNEQYF.

This clone was seen a single time. The V gene is TRBV29-1, the J gene TRBJ2-5, with D uncertain. The CDR3 totals 13 residues. Germline V gene lookup returns CDR1 SQVTM and CDR2 ANQGSEA. V lost 2 bases and J 2 bases, leaving 9 bases between the germline ends. The CDR3 here is CSVEPTLQETQYF. The CDR3 bases are TGCAGCGTTGAACCCACCCTTCAAGAGACCCAGTACTTC.

V is TRBV6-5 and J is TRBJ2-6; no clear D gene. CDR1 is MNHEY, CDR2 SVGAGI, per germline. Trimming took 1 base from V and 4 from J, leaving 11 bases between them. This CDR3 is 16 amino acids long. CDR3 bases: TGTGCCAGCAGTTACTACGGGCTTTTGGGGGCCAACGTCCTGACTTTC. Translation gives CASSYYGLLGANVLTF.

The gene calls are TRBV6-1 and TRBJ1-6; D gene ambiguous. Germline V gives CDR1 MNHNS, CDR2 SASEGT. V was pared by 0 bases and J by 0 bases, with 6 bases between. CDR3 length equals 16 residues. This CDR3 reads CASSEAVNSYNSPLHF. CDR3 bases: TGTGCCAGCAGTGAAGCGGTAAACTCCTATAATTCACCCCTCCACTTT.

The V gene is TRBV25-1, the J gene TRBJ1-4, with TRBD1 matching over 7 bases. CDR1 and CDR2 from the germline V gene are MGHDK and SYGVNS. This CDR3 is 15 amino acids long. J gave up 5 bases and V 5 bases, and 8 bases lay outside the gene matches. DNA for the CDR3: TGTGCCAGCAGTATGAACAGGGGCCCAAATGAAAAACTGTTTTTT. As protein: CASSMNRGPNEKLFF.

The V and J genes are TRBV24-1 and TRBJ2-3; no clear D. CDR1 is KGHDR and CDR2 is SFDVKD in the germline V gene. This CDR3 contains 14 residues. V lost 9 bases and J lost 2, with 14 bases in between. The CDR3 region has the DNA TGTGCCACCGCTTCCGGGCCGAACACAGATACGCAGTATTTT. Translation gives CATASGPNTDTQYF.

This sequence joins TRBV7-9 and TRBJ1-4; a weak D match, TRBD1 (6 bases). CDR1 is SEHNR and CDR2 is FQNEAQ in the germline V gene (reference sequence). The V gene lost 3 bases and the J gene lost 3 bases, with 14 bases spanning the gap. CDR3 length: 16 residues. The CDR3 protein is CASSFPLGAANEKLFF. CDR3 nucleotides: TGTGCCAGCAGCTTCCCCCTGGGGGCGGCTAATGAAAAACTGTTTTTT.

V is TRBV25-1 and J is TRBJ1-3; unclear D gene. CDR3 length: 14 residues. V was trimmed by 5 bases and J by 4 bases, leaving 12 bases between them. Germline CDR1 reads MGHDK; CDR2 reads SYGVNS. CDR3 in DNA: TGTGCCAGCAGTCCCTCCCGAGCGGGAAACACCATATATTTT. Amino acids: CASSPSRAGNTIYF.

The V call is TRBV4-2, the J call TRBJ2-3, with 9 bases identical to TRBD2. Germline CDR1 reads LGHNA; CDR2 reads YNFKEQ. The CDR3 runs 16 residues. Losses at the gene ends were 5 bases for V and 3 bases for J; bases not matched to a gene: 9. CDR3 sequence reads: CASSYEAGGVTDTQYF. As DNA, the CDR3 is TGTGCCAGCAGCTACGAGGCGGGGGGGGTAACAGATACGCAGTATTTT.

The V call is TRBV18, the J call TRBJ2-7; TRBD1 is a possible D gene (5 bases). The germline V gene has CDR1 KGHSH and CDR2 LQKENI. This CDR3 is built from 16 residues. The germline V and J ends were trimmed by 2 bases and 0 bases, with 14 bases remaining between them. The CDR3 sequence: CASSPATAESSYEQYF. Written as DNA, the CDR3 is TGTGCCAGCTCACCAGCGACAGCCGAAAGCTCCTACGAGCAGTACTTC.

The V gene is TRBV6-5, the J gene TRBJ1-2, with 11 bases matching TRBD1. The ends lost 5 bases at V and 6 bases at J; junction bases unmatched: 8. This CDR3 is built from 15 residues. Germline V CDR1 and CDR2: MNHEY, SVGAGI. The CDR3 loop is CASSPRDRGFDGYTF. Here the CDR3 DNA reads TGTGCCAGCAGTCCCCGGGACAGGGGGTTTGATGGCTACACCTTC.